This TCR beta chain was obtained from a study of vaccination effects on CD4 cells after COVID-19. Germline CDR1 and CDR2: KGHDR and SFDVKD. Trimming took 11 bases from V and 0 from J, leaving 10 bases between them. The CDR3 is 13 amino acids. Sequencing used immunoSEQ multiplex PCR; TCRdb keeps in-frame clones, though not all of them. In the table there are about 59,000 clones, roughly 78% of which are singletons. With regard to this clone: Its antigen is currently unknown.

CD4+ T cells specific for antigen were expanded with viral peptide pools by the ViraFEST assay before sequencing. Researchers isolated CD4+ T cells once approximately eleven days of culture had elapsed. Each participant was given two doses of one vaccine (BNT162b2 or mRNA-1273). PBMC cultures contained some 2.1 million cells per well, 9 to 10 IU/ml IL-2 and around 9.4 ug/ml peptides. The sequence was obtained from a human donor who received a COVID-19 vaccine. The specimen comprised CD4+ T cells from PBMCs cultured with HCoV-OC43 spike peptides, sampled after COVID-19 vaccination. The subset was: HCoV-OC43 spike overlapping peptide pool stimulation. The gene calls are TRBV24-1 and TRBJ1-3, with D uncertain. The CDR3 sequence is CAISPVSGNTIYF. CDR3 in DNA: TGTGCCATCTCACCGGTCTCTGGAAACACCATATATTTT.